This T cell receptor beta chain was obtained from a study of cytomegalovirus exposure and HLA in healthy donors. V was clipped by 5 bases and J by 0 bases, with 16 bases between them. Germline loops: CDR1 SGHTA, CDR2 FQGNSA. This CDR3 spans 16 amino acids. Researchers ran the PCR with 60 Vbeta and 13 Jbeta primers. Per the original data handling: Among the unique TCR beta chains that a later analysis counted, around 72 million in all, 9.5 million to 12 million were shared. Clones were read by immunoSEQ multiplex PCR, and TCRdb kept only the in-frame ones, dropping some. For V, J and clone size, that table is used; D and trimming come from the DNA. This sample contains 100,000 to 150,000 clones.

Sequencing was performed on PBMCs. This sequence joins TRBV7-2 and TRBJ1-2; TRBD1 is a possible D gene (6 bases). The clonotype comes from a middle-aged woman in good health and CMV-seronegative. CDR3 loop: CASSQAGQFTNYGYTF. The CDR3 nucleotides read TGTGCCAGCAGCCAAGCCGGACAGTTCACTAACTATGGCTACACCTTC.